A single TCR beta chain is shown here with its context. Its antigen is not known. These data are taken from a study of post-analysis software for immune sequencing data. The germline V gene has CDR1 MGHRA and CDR2 YSYEKL. CDR3 length: 15 residues. Trimming cost V 2 bases and J 6 bases, with 11 bases left between them. Whole-study findings and limits: Among roughly 5 TRBV segments more frequent in patients than controls were TRBV5-6, TRBV5-1 and TRBV20-1. Controls showed significantly higher normalized Chao1 diversity than did multiple sclerosis patients.

Prepared TCR beta cDNA libraries contained unique molecular identifiers. TCRdb re-analysed the PCR reads in MiXCR, keeping a single row per CDR3 protein. The table records about 540,000 distinct CDR3 sequences, 34% of them present only once. This sequence was found in a girl aged 2 to 17 with multiple sclerosis. The material sequenced was blood. The rearrangement joins TRBV4-1 to TRBJ1-6; D is ambiguous. This CDR3 reads CASSQLINPNSPLHF. Here the CDR3 DNA reads TGCGCCAGCAGCCAACTGATAAACCCTAATTCACCCCTCCACTTT.